This TCR beta chain came from a study of somatic mutations in cytotoxic T cells in rheumatoid arthritis. Study information: Patient blood (just over 29 ml EDTA) was taken immediately after diagnosis and before treatment. Flow-sorting brought some V beta antibody-stained T-cell populations to nearly 100% purity, V beta1+ cells sequenced for TCRB among them. Study-wide results and caveats: Any difference in CD8+ T-cell clonality between patients who had rheumatoid arthritis and healthy controls who were age-matched was not statistically significant. The largest CD8+ clone made up over 20% of CD8+ cells in about an eighth of the 65 patients.

Germline V gives CDR1 SGDLS, CDR2 YYNGEE. The CDR3 contains 15 residues. V dropped 4 bases and J dropped 4; count of bases not matched to a gene: 6. The repertoire was sequenced with immunoSEQ multiplex PCR; TCRdb's copy has only in-frame clones and lacks some. The table has 10,000 to 13,000 clones, 79% seen once; the top ten hold 34%. In regard to this clone: Its specificity is unknown.

The origin of this receptor is an adult with rheumatoid arthritis. The sample was CD8+ T cells sorted from blood. The chain links TRBV9 to TRBJ2-3, with TRBD1 identical over 10 bases. The CDR3 sequence: CASSTRQGAADTQYF. CDR3 DNA: TGTGCCAGCAGCACCCGACAGGGGGCTGCAGATACGCAGTATTTT.